This T cell receptor beta chain was identified during a study of prognosis after radiotherapy for stage I lung cancer. This clonotype turned up a few times. Its antigen is unknown. The likely explanation is a read error, given a far larger clone one base away. Regarding the study as a whole: Following stereotactic body radiation therapy, unique TCR clone counts fell, with a median of approximately 9,600 versus 7,200.

It was by two-round multiplex PCR that TCR beta CDR3 was amplified from genomic DNA. For every TRBV and TRBJ gene, a specific primer was used in first-round PCR. In TCRdb, the multiplex PCR reads were re-called with MiXCR into one record per CDR3 protein. The sample consists of roughly 14,000 distinct CDR3 sequences, 31% of them appearing once. This CDR3 contains 12 residues. Germline loops: CDR1 MDHEN, CDR2 SYDVKM. V shed 6 bases and J shed 7 bases, with 7 bases lying between them. The TCR sequence derives from a donor aged 50 or older with non-small cell lung cancer. The chain joins TRBV28 to TRBJ1-6, with D uncertain. The material sequenced was PBMCs, taken before or after stereotactic body radiation therapy (not recorded which). CDR3 sequence reads: CASSATNSPLHF. The CDR3 bases are TGTGCCAGCAGCGCCACCAATTCACCCCTCCACTTT.